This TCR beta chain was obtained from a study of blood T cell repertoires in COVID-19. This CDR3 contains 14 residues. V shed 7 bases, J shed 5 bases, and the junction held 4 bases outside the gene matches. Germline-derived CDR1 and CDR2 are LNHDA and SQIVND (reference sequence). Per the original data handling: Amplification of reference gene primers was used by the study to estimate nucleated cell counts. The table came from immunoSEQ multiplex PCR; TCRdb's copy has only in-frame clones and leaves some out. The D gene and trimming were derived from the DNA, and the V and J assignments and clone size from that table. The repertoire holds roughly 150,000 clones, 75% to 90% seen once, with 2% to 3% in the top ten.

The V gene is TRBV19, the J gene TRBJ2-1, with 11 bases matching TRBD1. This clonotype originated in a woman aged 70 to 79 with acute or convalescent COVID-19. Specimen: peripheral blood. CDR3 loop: CASIGTGGNNEQFF. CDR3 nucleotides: TGTGCCAGTATTGGGACAGGGGGGAACAATGAGCAGTTCTTC.